A single sample gave rise to the 9 T cell receptor beta chains below, sequenced in a study of blood T cell repertoires in COVID-19. The data were produced by immunoSEQ multiplex PCR, yet TCRdb's version contains in-frame clones alone and is incomplete. The sample has 350,000 to 450,000 clones, around nine tenths seen once. The sample taken for sequencing was peripheral blood. These TCRs come from a human donor in a cohort sampled during active COVID-19.

The chain combines TRBV3-1 (or the pseudogene TRBV3-2) with TRBJ2-2, with 11 bases that match TRBD1. J gave up 7 bases and V 4 bases, and 5 bases lay outside the gene matches. The CDR3 has 15 amino acids. Germline values: CDR1 LGHDT, CDR2 YNNKEL (reference sequence). Written as DNA, the CDR3 is TGTGCCAGCAGCCCGGGGACAGGGGGAATCGGGGAGCTGTTTTTT. It encodes CASSPGTGGIGELFF.

The chain joins TRBV20-1 to TRBJ2-1, with TRBD2 identical over 8 bases. From germline, CDR1 is DFQATT and CDR2 SNEGSKA (reference sequence). This CDR3 is built from 13 residues. With V trimmed by 3 bases and J by 9 bases, 7 bases remained unmatched. CDR3 in amino acids: CSASTSGDGEQFF. The CDR3 DNA reads as TGCAGTGCTAGTACTAGCGGTGACGGTGAGCAGTTCTTC.

The chain employs TRBV2 and TRBJ1-2; D remains unclear. Trimming removed 3 bases at V and 7 bases at J, with 12 bases between. Germline CDR1 SNHLY, CDR2 FYNNEI. This CDR3 contains 13 residues. The CDR3 loop is CASSEWRVGGYTF. The DNA of the CDR3 is TGTGCCAGCAGTGAGTGGAGGGTCGGTGGCTACACCTTC.

The J gene is TRBJ2-7, the V gene TRBV5-1; TRBD1 agrees at 7 bases. V shed 5 bases, J shed 2 bases, and the junction held 10 bases outside the gene matches. CDR3 length equals 15 residues. CDR1 and CDR2 (germline): SGHRS, YFSETQ. The CDR3 DNA is TGCGCCAGCAGTTTCACCGGGACAGAAGCCTACGAGCAGTACTTC. Protein product: CASSFTGTEAYEQYF.

This rearrangement joins TRBV2 to TRBJ1-4; D perhaps matches TRBD1 (5 bases). The germline V gene has CDR1 SNHLY and CDR2 FYNNEI. The CDR3 is 12 amino acids. Trimming left V 6 bases short and J 8 bases short, with 10 bases between. CDR3 amino acids: CASREGREKLFF. DNA of the CDR3: TGTGCCAGCAGGGAGGGGCGCGAAAAACTGTTTTTT.

The chain is built from TRBV4-1 and TRBJ2-2, with 9 bases that match TRBD2. In germline, CDR1 is MGHRA, CDR2 YSYEKL. This CDR3 is built from 18 residues. V lost 3 bases to trimming and J lost 7 bases; unmatched junction nucleotides: 15. The CDR3 coding sequence is TGCGCCAGCAGCCACAAGATCGGCGTAGCGGGAGCTGGCGGGGAGCTGTTTTTT. Its translation is CASSHKIGVAGAGGELFF.

This sequence joins TRBV13 and TRBJ1-5; 9 nucleotides line up with TRBD1. The J segment lost 5 bases and the V segment lost 1 base, leaving 9 bases of the junction unmatched. The CDR3 runs 17 residues. The germline V gene has CDR1 PRHDT and CDR2 FYEKMQ (reference sequence). As DNA, the CDR3 is TGTGCCAGCAGCTTAGCTTATTGGACAGGGGTATATCAGCCCCAGCATTTT. It specifies CASSLAYWTGVYQPQHF.

V is TRBV7-6 and J is TRBJ1-2; tentative D call: TRBD1 (6 bases). Germline assignment: CDR1 SGHVS and CDR2 FNYEAQ. Trimming took 5 bases from V and 3 from J, leaving 16 bases between them. There are 15 residues in the CDR3. The DNA for the CDR3 is TGTGCCAGCAGCCCCCGGTTGACAGGCCACTATGGCTACACCTTC. This codes for CASSPRLTGHYGYTF.

This chain connects TRBV28 to TRBJ2-7, with a possible D match to TRBD1 (5 bases). Germline loops: CDR1 MDHEN, CDR2 SYDVKM. V was pared by 2 bases and J by 3 bases, with 11 bases between. The CDR3 has 14 residues. The CDR3, as DNA: TGTGCCAGCAGTTTAGGGGCGTTCGACTACGAGCAGTACTTC. Translating it yields CASSLGAFDYEQYF.